The 17 T cell receptor beta chains in this list originate from one sample, sequenced in a study of T cell clonality in common variable immunodeficiency. TCRdb's table, derived via immunoSEQ multiplex PCR, lists solely in-frame clones and lacks some. The sample is made up of approximately 75,000 clones, none counted only once. The sequenced sample was peripheral blood mononuclear cells. The source of these receptors is a person between 18 and 70 years old in good health.

This clone was detected a few times. The sequenced fragment ends 3 residues before the CDR3 boundary, so the rest is inferred from the germline J gene. The chain is built from TRBV5-1 and TRBJ1-2, with D perhaps matching TRBD1 (6 bases). The CDR3 runs to 15 residues. V lost 0 bases to trimming and J lost 5 bases, with 14 bases between them. Germline assignment: CDR1 SGHRS and CDR2 YFSETQ. CDR3 loop: CASSLDGGALYGYTF. The sequenced part of the CDR3 DNA is TGCGCCAGCAGCTTGGACGGGGGGGCCTTGTATGGC.

In its sample, this clone was seen many times. The CDR3 extends 3 residues past the end of the read, so its final part is completed from the germline J gene. J is TRBJ2-1 and V is TRBV6-2 or TRBV6-3; 8 bases match TRBD1. The J segment lost 8 bases and the V segment lost 5 bases, leaving 11 bases of the junction unmatched. The CDR3 consists of 15 residues. Germline loops: CDR1 MNHEY, CDR2 SVGEGT. The CDR3 DNA, read in part, is TGTGCCAGCAGTCGGGACAGGATGAGTATCGATGAG. This gives the protein CASSRDRMSIDE. From start to end, the CDR3 is CASSRDRMSIDEQFF.

At least ten counts were recorded for this clone. The part of the CDR3 DNA that was read is TGTGCCAGCAACGGACTAGCGGGAGTCACAGATACG. Translation: CASNGLAGVTDT. The entire CDR3 sequence reads CASNGLAGVTDTQYF. V is TRBV9 and J is TRBJ2-3, with 13 bases aligning to TRBD2. The CDR3 goes on 3 residues after the read ends, and that part is filled in from the germline J gene. Germline CDR1 reads SGDLS; CDR2 reads YYNGEE. With V trimmed by 6 bases and J by 2 bases, 3 bases remained unmatched. This CDR3 has 15 amino acids.

This clone occurred many times. The read finishes 3 residues shy of the CDR3 end, and the germline J gene is used to complete it. The rearrangement uses TRBV9 and TRBJ2-7, with 9 nucleotides matching TRBD2. Trimming cost V 3 bases and J 4 bases; bases outside gene matches: 8. Per the germline V gene, CDR1 is SGDLS and CDR2 is YYNGEE. The CDR3 is 15 residues long. This CDR3 reads CASSGYSGSLYEQYF. Partial CDR3 DNA: TGTGCCAGCAGCGGATATAGCGGGAGCTTATACGAG. Full variable domain (missing parts from reference TRBV9 and TRBJ2-7): DSGVTQTPKHLITATGQRVTLRCSPRSGDLSVYWYQQSLDQGLQFLIQYYNGEERAKGNILERFSAQQFPDLHSELNLSSLELGDSALYFCASSGYSGSLYEQYFGPGTRLTVT.

In this sample, this clone turned up many times. One junction end does not reproduce the germline sequence, and a read error may be involved. The read ends 3 residues shy of where the CDR3 ends; the end is completed using the germline J gene. V gene TRBV7-7 combines with J gene TRBJ2-1; 10 nucleotides match TRBD2. CDR1 is SSHAT and CDR2 is FNYEAQ in the germline V gene (reference sequence). This CDR3 spans 18 amino acids. The CDR3 DNA, read in part, is TGTGCTAGCAGCTTAGAGGGCGATAGCGGGAGGTCCTACAATGAG. This codes for CASSLEGDSGRSYNE. The full CDR3 sequence reads CASSLEGDSGRSYNEQFF.

A word on this clone: The read terminates 3 residues ahead of where the CDR3 ends, so the germline J gene completes it. The chain is built from TRBV11-2 and TRBJ1-4; 8 bases align to TRBD1. J lost 7 bases, V lost 3 bases, and 1 base had no gene match. This CDR3 spans 13 amino acids. Germline-derived CDR1 and CDR2 are SGHAT and FQNNGV. This chain's CDR3 is CASSLDRAEKLFF. The CDR3 DNA, read in part, is TGTGCCAGCAGCTTGGACAGGGCTGAAAAA.

This clone has a count of ten or more. The read falls 3 residues short of the CDR3 end, and the missing part is taken from the germline J gene. This chain uses TRBV20-1 with TRBJ2-7; TRBD1 might be the D (6 bases). This CDR3 spans 13 amino acids. The V and J ends lost 2 bases and 3 bases respectively, with 11 bases between them. Per germline, CDR1 DFQATT and CDR2 SNEGSKA (reference sequence). The CDR3 region is CSARNGGRYEQYF. The DNA read from the CDR3 is TGCAGTGCTAGAAATGGGGGCCGCTACGAG.

Many counts were recorded for this clone. The CDR3 end lies 3 residues beyond the end of the read and is filled in from the germline J gene. The rearrangement joins TRBV19 to TRBJ2-1; D is unclear. This CDR3 has 15 residues. Deletions cut 7 bases from V and 1 base from J, with 14 bases between. Per germline, CDR1 LNHDA and CDR2 SQIVND (reference sequence). Partial CDR3 DNA: TGTGCCAGTACCCTAAAGGGTTCTTCCTACAATGAG. This codes for CASTLKGSSYNE. The whole CDR3 protein is CASTLKGSSYNEQFF.

This clone was recorded at least ten times. Partial CDR3 DNA: TGTGCCAGCAGACCTCCAGGGAGTGGCACTGAA. This sequence encodes CASRPPGSGTE. The CDR3, in full, reads CASRPPGSGTEAFF. This chain connects TRBV28 to TRBJ1-1; D possibly corresponds to TRBD1 (5 bases). The DNA ends 3 residues before the CDR3 does, and the rest of the CDR3 is filled in from the germline J gene. Trimming removed 6 bases from V and 4 bases from J, with 15 bases in between. The CDR3 length is 14 residues. Looked up from germline, CDR1 is MDHEN and CDR2 is SYDVKM. Full variable domain (rest looked up from reference TRBV28 and TRBJ1-1): DVKVTQSSRYLVKRTGEKVFLECVQDMDHENMFWYRQDPGLGLRLIYFSYDVKMKEKGDIPEGYSVSREKKERFSLILESASTNQTSMYLCASRPPGSGTEAFFGQGTRLTVV.

This clone was recorded at least ten times. The read is 3 residues too short to cover the CDR3 end, so that end is filled in from the germline J gene. The chain joins TRBV7-9 to TRBJ2-3, with D tentatively TRBD2 (5 bases). CDR1 SEHNR and CDR2 FQNEAQ come from the germline V gene (reference sequence). V shed 1 base and J shed 8 bases, with 10 bases lying between them. The CDR3 sequence is 13 residues long. The sequenced CDR3 bases are TGTGCCAGCAGCTTAGGTGTTGCGGGTACG. Amino acid sequence: CASSLGVAGT. The entire CDR3 is CASSLGVAGTQYF.

This clone was seen a few times. Coverage ceases 3 residues before the CDR3 finishes, and the germline J gene fills in the end. The V and J genes are TRBV19 and TRBJ1-1; a weak D match, TRBD1 (6 bases). Trimming cost V 5 bases and J 0 bases, with 13 bases left between them. The CDR3 sequence is 15 residues long. CDR1 is LNHDA, CDR2 SQIVND, per germline (reference sequence). The CDR3: CASSLTGRMNTEAFF. The sequenced CDR3 bases are TGTGCCAGTAGTCTCACAGGGCGCATGAACACTGAA.

Many counts were recorded for this clone. The DNA ends 3 residues before the CDR3 does, and the rest of the CDR3 is filled in from the germline J gene. The chain joins TRBV18 to TRBJ2-1, with 7 bases that match TRBD2. Germline V gene lookup returns CDR1 KGHSH and CDR2 LQKENI. This CDR3 spans 14 amino acids. V was pared by 6 bases and J by 9 bases, with 11 bases of the junction left unmatched. The CDR3 region is CASSPWAGVGEQFF. The sequenced part of the CDR3 DNA is TGTGCCAGCTCCCCTTGGGCGGGAGTCGGTGAG.

This clone occurred many times. The CDR3 goes on 3 residues after the read ends, and that part is filled in from the germline J gene. This chain joins TRBV19 and TRBJ1-2; TRBD1 matches 11 bases. Germline assignment: CDR1 LNHDA and CDR2 SQIVND (reference sequence). This CDR3 is built from 15 residues. J was trimmed by 6 bases and V by 8 bases; bases with no gene match: 11. CDR3 region: CASAVIRDRGNGYTF. The covered CDR3 bases are TGTGCCAGTGCGGTTATCCGGGACAGGGGGAATGGC.

This clone was seen at least ten times. The read falls 3 residues short of the CDR3 end, and the missing part is taken from the germline J gene. The chain joins TRBV29-1 to TRBJ1-3; no definite D call. Trimming took off 3 bases at V and 4 bases at J, with 10 bases between the two ends. There are 13 residues in the CDR3. Germline values: CDR1 SQVTM, CDR2 ANQGSEA. CDR3 DNA (partial): TGCAGCGTTGAGTTGGCCCCGGGAAACACC. This codes for CSVELAPGNT. The full CDR3 reads CSVELAPGNTIYF.

This clone was detected many times. The read gets to within 3 residues of the CDR3 end, and the germline J gene fills in the rest. The chain has TRBV4-2 and TRBJ2-7; 9 bases agree with TRBD1. The V gene's germline CDR1 is LGHNA and CDR2 YNFKEQ. The CDR3 runs to 17 residues. V lost 4 bases, J lost 5 bases, and 15 bases stayed unmatched. The CDR3 bases that were read are TGTGCCAGCAGCCCGGAATTAAGTCTGGACAGGGGCAACGAG. Translated, it gives CASSPELSLDRGNE. The whole CDR3 sequence reads CASSPELSLDRGNEQYF.

This clone was seen ten or more times. The read terminates 3 residues before the CDR3 end, so the remaining end is supplied by the germline J gene. Additional DNA sequences in this sample encode the identical CDR3. This rearrangement joins TRBV18 to TRBJ2-6; D might be TRBD1 (7 bases). Germline lookup yields CDR1 KGHSH and CDR2 LQKENI. V gave up 0 bases and J gave up 2 bases, with 17 bases separating them. The CDR3 consists of 19 residues. CDR3 sequence reads: CASSPPYAGGGTGANVLTF. The part of the CDR3 DNA that was read is TGTGCCAGCTCACCACCGTATGCAGGGGGAGGCACTGGGGCCAACGTC.

This clone was observed at least ten times. The DNA read from the CDR3 is TGTGCCAGCAGCTCACAGGGGGCCACCGGGGAG. Protein sequence: CASSSQGATGE. The whole CDR3 reads CASSSQGATGELFF. The rearrangement joins TRBV7-3 to TRBJ2-2, with 9 nucleotides matching TRBD1. The CDR3 end lies 3 residues beyond the end of the read and is filled in from the germline J gene. V lost 4 bases and J lost 4; bases outside the gene matches: 1. Germline V CDR1 and CDR2: SGHTA, FQGTGA. This CDR3 comprises 14 residues.